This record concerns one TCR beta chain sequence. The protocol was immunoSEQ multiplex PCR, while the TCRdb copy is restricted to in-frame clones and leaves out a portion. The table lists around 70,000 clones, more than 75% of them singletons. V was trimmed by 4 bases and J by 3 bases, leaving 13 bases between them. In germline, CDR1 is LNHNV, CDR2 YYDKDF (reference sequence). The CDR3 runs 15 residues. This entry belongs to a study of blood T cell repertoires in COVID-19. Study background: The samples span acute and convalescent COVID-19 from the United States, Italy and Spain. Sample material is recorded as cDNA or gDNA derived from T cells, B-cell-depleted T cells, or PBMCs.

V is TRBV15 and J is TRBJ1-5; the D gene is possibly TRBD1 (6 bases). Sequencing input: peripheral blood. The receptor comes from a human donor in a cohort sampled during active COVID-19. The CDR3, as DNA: TGTGCCACCAGCACAGCCCGGACAGCCAATCAGCCCCAGCATTTT. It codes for CATSTARTANQPQHF.